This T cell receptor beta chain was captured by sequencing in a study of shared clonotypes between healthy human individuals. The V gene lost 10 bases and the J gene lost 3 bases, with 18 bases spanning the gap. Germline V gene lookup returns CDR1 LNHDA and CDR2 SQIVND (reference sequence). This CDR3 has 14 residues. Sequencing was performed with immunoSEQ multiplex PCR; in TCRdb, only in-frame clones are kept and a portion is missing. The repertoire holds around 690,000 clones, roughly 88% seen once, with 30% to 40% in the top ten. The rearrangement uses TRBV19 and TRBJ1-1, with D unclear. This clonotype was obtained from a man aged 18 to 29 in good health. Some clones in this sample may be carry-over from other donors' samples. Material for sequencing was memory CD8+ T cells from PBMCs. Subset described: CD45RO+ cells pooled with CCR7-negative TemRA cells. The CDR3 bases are TGTGCCACCCTCGCTCGAGGGCTCTACACTGAAGCTTTCTTT. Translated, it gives CATLARGLYTEAFF. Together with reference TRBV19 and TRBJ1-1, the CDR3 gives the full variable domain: DGGITQSPKYLFRKEGQNVTLSCEQNLNHDAMYWYRQDPGQGLRLIYYSQIVNDFQKGDIAEGYSVSREKKESFPLTVTSAQKNPTAFYLCATLARGLYTEAFFGQGTRLTVV.